A selection of T cell receptor beta chains follows, all from one sample in a study of shared clonotypes between healthy human individuals. The protocol was immunoSEQ multiplex PCR, while the TCRdb copy is restricted to in-frame clones and leaves out a portion. The table has about 2,200,000 clones, about 93% seen once; the top ten hold about 1.8%. Sequenced sample: naive CD8+ T cells from PBMCs. These receptors were obtained from a man aged 18-30 years in good health. Some clones in this sample may be carry-over from other donors' samples. CDR3s include the opening cysteine and the closing phenylalanine or tryptophan. D genes are given only for firm matches. Some rows mark clone size as missing; the rest say once, few, many or name a class of expanded clone.

NA TRBJ2-1 TRBV4-3 TRBD2 TGCGCCAGCAGCCAGGGGACTAGCGGTCCCTACAATGAGCAGTTCTTC CASSQGTSGPYNEQFF
NA TRBJ2-7 TRBV14 TRBD2 TGTGCCAGCAGCGACCGGGCGGGACTAGCGGCCTACGAGCAGTACTTC CASSDRAGLAAYEQYF
NA TRBJ2-2 TRBV9 TRBD1 TGTGCCAGCAGCGCAACCGGGACAGGGGGGGCCGGGGAGCTGTTTTTT CASSATGTGGAGELFF
NA TRBJ2-5 TRBV5-8 NA TGTGCCAGCAGCGGATTTCAAGAGACCCAGTACTTC CASSGFQETQYF
NA TRBJ2-7 TRBV7-9 TRBD2 TGTGCCAGCAGCCCACTCGCGGCTAGCGGGAGTTACGAGCAGTACTTC CASSPLAASGSYEQYF
NA TRBJ1-2 TRBV5-1 NA TGCGCCAGCAGCTGGGGCACAGCTAACTATGGCTACACCTTC CASSWGTANYGYTF
NA TRBJ2-3 TRBV27 NA TGTGCCAGCAGTTTATGGGGGTCCCACACAGATACGCAGTATTTT CASSLWGSHTDTQYF
once TRBJ2-7 TRBV12-5 NA TGTGCTAGAAGCAGACGGGAGAGCTCCTACGAGCAGTACTTC CARSRRESSYEQYF
NA TRBJ2-5 TRBV11-3 NA TGTGCCAGCAGCTCCTACAATGACCAAGAGACCCAGTACTTC CASSSYNDQETQYF
NA TRBJ1-5 TRBV7-9 NA TGTGCCAGCAGCAGTAAGGGTGTTGGAAATCAGCCCCAGCATTTT CASSSKGVGNQPQHF
NA TRBJ2-7 TRBV4-1 NA TGCGCCAGCAGCCAAAATAGCCTACAGGGACACGAGCAGTACTTC CASSQNSLQGHEQYF
NA TRBJ2-1 TRBV7-3 NA TGTGCCAGCAGCCCCTTTCCGGGGGTTTGGGAGCAGTTCTTC CASSPFPGVWEQFF
NA TRBJ2-1 TRBV19 NA TGTGCCAGTAGTATTACAGCGTACAATGAGCAGTTCTTC CASSITAYNEQFF
once TRBJ2-7 TRBV7-8 NA TGTGCCAGCAGCCAATTAGAGGGTGAGCAGTACTTC CASSQLEGEQYF
NA TRBJ2-2 TRBV5-5 NA TGTGCCAGCAGCGTAAGGGACGGCCGCCCAGGGGAGCTGTTTTTT CASSVRDGRPGELFF
NA TRBJ2-3 TRBV4-1 TRBD2 TGCGCCAGCAGCCAAGTTCTAGCGGGAGGGCCAGCAGATACGCAGTATTTT CASSQVLAGGPADTQYF
NA TRBJ1-5 TRBV27 NA TGTGCCAGCAGCCTGGATAGCAATCAGCCCCAGCATTTT CASSLDSNQPQHF
NA TRBJ2-5 TRBV11-2 NA TGTGCCAGCAGCCCCGCCCCTAGGGAGACCCAGTACTTC CASSPAPRETQYF
NA TRBJ2-3 TRBV7-9 NA TGTGCCAGCAGCTTCACCCGTGTTGAGCGCTCAGCTACGCAGTATTTT CASSFTRVERSATQYF
NA TRBJ2-7 TRBV27 TRBD1 TGTGCCAGCTCGGGACAGGGGCACACCTACGAGCAGTACTTC CASSGQGHTYEQYF
NA TRBJ2-1 TRBV6-1 TRBD2 TGTGCCAGCAGTGAAATAGCGGGGTTAGAGCAGTTCTTC CASSEIAGLEQFF
NA TRBJ2-7 TRBV28 NA TGTGCCAGCAGTTCCCTTGCCGAGCAGTACTTC CASSSLAEQYF
NA TRBJ2-3 TRBV7-9 NA TGTGCCAGCAGTCCACACACAGATACGCAGTATTTT CASSPHTDTQYF
NA TRBJ2-3 TRBV16 TRBD2 TGTGCCAGCAGCCAAGTAGGCTCCGAACTAGCGGCTATCACAGATACGCAGTATTTT CASSQVGSELAAITDTQYF
once TRBJ1-1 TRBV29-1 NA TGCAGCGTAATTGGGTCGCGTTCTCCAGGGAGGGCAACTGAAGCTTTCTTT CSVIGSRSPGRATEAFF
NA TRBJ2-3 TRBV27 NA TGTGCCAGCACCACGGGGGTGGGAGATACGCAGTATTTT CASTTGVGDTQYF
NA TRBJ1-2 TRBV4-1 NA TGCGCCAGCAGCCAAGGTGTCAGAACCTGGTCTGGCTACACCTTC CASSQGVRTWSGYTF
NA TRBJ2-7 TRBV5-1 NA TGCGCCAGCAGCTTGGGCTTGCAGGGGGAGGGCTACGAGCAGTACTTC CASSLGLQGEGYEQYF
NA TRBJ2-6 TRBV15 NA TGTGCCACCAGCAGAGGGAGGGTAGAAGGGATAATCTCTGGGGCCAACGTCCTGACTTTC CATSRGRVEGIISGANVLTF
NA TRBJ1-4 TRBV7-8 NA TGTGCCAGCAGGAAAGGGGGAAATGAAAAACTGTTTTTT CASRKGGNEKLFF
NA TRBJ2-5 TRBV7-8 NA TGTGCCAGCACCCCCGAGGCTAGTCGAGCCCAGTACTTC CASTPEASRAQYF